Included here is one TCR beta chain sequence, with context. This sample is part of a study of cytomegalovirus exposure and HLA in healthy donors. The study ran its PCR with 60 Vbeta and 13 Jbeta primers. The table came from immunoSEQ multiplex PCR; TCRdb's copy has only in-frame clones and leaves some out. The sample lists about 110,000 clones, 70% to 80% occurring once. Germline V gene sequence: CDR1 WSHSY, CDR2 SAAADI. Germline trimming cut 7 bases from V and 2 bases from J; bases unmatched to any gene: 1. The CDR3 runs to 13 residues. This TCR was sampled from a man aged 45-60 years in good health and CMV-seropositive. This sequence joins TRBV10-2 and TRBJ2-7; 11 bases are a match to TRBD1. Input material: PBMCs. In nucleotides, the CDR3 is TGCGCCAGCAAGGGACAGGGGGCCTACGAGCAGTACTTC. This codes for CASKGQGAYEQYF.